One sample yielded the 30 T cell receptor beta chains listed below, sequenced in a study of blood T cell repertoires in COVID-19. Using immunoSEQ multiplex PCR, the repertoire was profiled, and TCRdb retains in-frame clones only, with some absent. The profile shows 180,000 or so clones, 80% to 90% of them singletons. Material for sequencing was peripheral blood. The source of these receptors is a man aged 55-75 years with acute or convalescent COVID-19.

The chain recombines TRBV19 with TRBJ1-3, with D tentatively TRBD1 (5 bases). The V and J ends lost 4 bases and 2 bases respectively, with 15 bases between them. The CDR3 has 16 residues. Germline assignment: CDR1 LNHDA and CDR2 SQIVND (reference sequence). The DNA of the CDR3 is TGTGCCAGTAGTAGGTTGGCGGGACGGACTGGAAACACCATATATTTT. Translating it yields CASSRLAGRTGNTIYF.

This clone was seen a few times. The V and J genes are TRBV5-4 and TRBJ2-5; 7 bases are shared with TRBD1. Germline V lookup: CDR1 SGHNT, CDR2 YYREEE (reference sequence). V shed 2 bases, J shed 1 base, and the junction held 5 bases outside the gene matches. The CDR3 runs to 15 residues. The CDR3 DNA sequence: TGTGCCAGCAGCTTTTACACAGGGGCCCAAGAGACCCAGTACTTC. Encoded protein: CASSFYTGAQETQYF.

V usage is TRBV6-1 and J usage is TRBJ1-4; possibly TRBD1 for D (6 bases). Between the trimmed V and J ends, which lost 0 bases and 9 bases, there was a span of 14 bases. The CDR3 loop spans 15 amino acids. CDR1 is MNHNS, CDR2 SASEGT, per germline. The CDR3 reads CASSEARDIDQKLFF. Here the CDR3 DNA reads TGTGCCAGCAGTGAAGCCCGGGACATCGATCAAAAACTGTTTTTT.

The chain links TRBV27 to TRBJ1-4; 9 bases are a match to TRBD1. Trimming removed 6 bases from V and 3 bases from J; junction bases left unmatched: 11. CDR3 length: 17 amino acids. CDR1 is MNHEY and CDR2 is SMNVEV in the germline V gene (reference sequence). The CDR3 nucleotides read TGTGCCAGCAGGCCTATGGGACAGGGAGTAGCTAATGAAAAACTGTTTTTT. It yields the protein CASRPMGQGVANEKLFF.

This clone has just one count. This chain uses TRBV12-2 with TRBJ2-1; the table calls TRBD1, which could not be checked here. TRBV12-2 is a recognized pseudogene. The CDR3 runs 17 residues. The CDR3 sequence: CASRLSDRGRGANEQFF. The CDR3 DNA follows: TGTGCAAGTCGCTTATCAGACAGGGGGCGCGGGGCCAATGAGCAGTTCTTC.

This clone was seen a single time. CDR3 coding DNA: TGCAGCGTGCGGACAGCCACCACACCTAACTATGGCTACACCTTC. This encodes CSVRTATTPNYGYTF. The V call is TRBV29-1, the J call TRBJ1-2, with D perhaps TRBD1 (6 bases). V lost 6 bases to trimming and J lost 0 bases, with 17 bases between them. CDR1 and CDR2 from the germline V gene are SQVTM and ANQGSEA. CDR3 length equals 15 residues.

This chain joins TRBV2 and TRBJ1-1; the D gene is possibly TRBD1 (5 bases). This CDR3 contains 17 residues. V was clipped by 3 bases and J by 3 bases, with 20 bases between them. Germline loops: CDR1 SNHLY, CDR2 FYNNEI. The CDR3: CASSEAGGSFLYTEAFF. CDR3 DNA sequence: TGTGCCAGCAGTGAGGCGGGGGGGAGTTTTTTGTACACTGAAGCTTTCTTT.

V is TRBV28 and J is TRBJ1-2; the D is unclear. This CDR3 has 13 residues. CDR1 and CDR2 from the germline V gene are MDHEN and SYDVKM. The V and J ends lost 6 bases and 4 bases respectively, with 12 bases between them. The CDR3 bases are TGTGCCAGCAGACCGGCCGGGTTCTATGGCTACACCTTC. Translation gives CASRPAGFYGYTF.

The chain links TRBV14 to TRBJ2-2, with TRBD1 matching 9 bases. This CDR3 comprises 16 residues. Germline V CDR1 and CDR2: SGHDN, FVKESK. V was clipped by 3 bases and J by 3 bases; unmatched bases: 5. Written as DNA, the CDR3 is TGTGCCAGCAGCCACTACAGGGGGCGGGACACCGGGGAGCTGTTTTTT. This gives the protein CASSHYRGRDTGELFF.

This chain uses TRBV6-5 with TRBJ2-5, with 8 bases aligning to TRBD1. The CDR3 is made up of 13 amino acids. The junction had 5 bases not matched to a gene; V was cut back by 6 bases and J by 5 bases. Germline V lookup: CDR1 MNHEY, CDR2 SVGAGI. This CDR3 is CASRSGGRETQYF. The CDR3 DNA is TGTGCCAGCAGGTCAGGGGGCAGGGAGACCCAGTACTTC.

This chain uses TRBV28 with TRBJ1-2; 9 nucleotides agree with TRBD1. Germline trimming cut 4 bases from V and 8 bases from J; bases unmatched to any gene: 11. Germline V CDR1 and CDR2: MDHEN, SYDVKM. This CDR3 is 15 amino acids long. This CDR3 is CASSSPRGQGKGYTF. The DNA of the CDR3 is TGTGCCAGCAGTTCCCCCCGCGGACAGGGGAAAGGCTACACCTTC.

The chain's CDR3 is CASSIKSSRDGNNEQFF. In DNA, the CDR3 is TGTGCCAGTAGTATAAAATCCTCCAGGGATGGGAACAATGAGCAGTTCTTC. The chain uses TRBV19 and TRBJ2-1; possible D gene TRBD1, 5 bases. Germline CDR1 is LNHDA and CDR2 is SQIVND (reference sequence). The CDR3 extends over 17 amino acids. V gave up 2 bases and J gave up 5 bases, with 19 bases separating them.

The V gene is TRBV11-1, the J gene TRBJ2-1; 11 nucleotides align to TRBD2. Per the germline V gene, CDR1 is SGHAT and CDR2 is FQDESV (reference sequence). Trimming removed 5 bases from V and 7 bases from J; junction bases left unmatched: 7. CDR3 length equals 15 residues. The CDR3 loop reads CASSKLAGDGNEQFF. CDR3 nucleotide sequence: TGTGCCAGCAGCAAACTAGCGGGAGATGGTAATGAGCAGTTCTTC.

This clone occurred a few times. The rearrangement joins TRBV19 to TRBJ2-3, with a tentative D call TRBD2 (5 bases). CDR3 length equals 14 residues. Trimming took 4 bases from V and 6 from J, leaving 14 bases between them. Germline CDR1 reads LNHDA; CDR2 reads SQIVND (reference sequence). The DNA of the CDR3 is TGTGCCAGTAGTACCAGGACTGCCTCTGATACGCAGTATTTT. Protein: CASSTRTASDTQYF.

A single count supports this clone. The rearrangement joins TRBV6-1 to TRBJ2-3; D possibly corresponds to TRBD2 (5 bases). This CDR3 is 19 amino acids long. The germline V and J ends were trimmed by 3 bases and 2 bases, with 24 bases remaining between them. Germline values: CDR1 MNHNS, CDR2 SASEGT. CDR3 nucleotide sequence: TGTGCCAGCAGTGATGGCCACTCACCGGAGCGGCTAATCACAGATACGCAGTATTTT. As protein: CASSDGHSPERLITDTQYF.

V usage is TRBV6-5 and J usage is TRBJ1-2; maybe TRBD1 (5 bases). The V end was cut by 0 bases, the J end by 7 bases, with 9 bases between. Germline CDR1 is MNHEY and CDR2 is SVGAGI. This CDR3 region has 13 residues. The CDR3 spells CASSYSSGIGYTF. CDR3 in DNA: TGTGCCAGCAGTTACTCCTCAGGGATTGGCTACACCTTC.

This chain uses TRBV7-8 with TRBJ1-1; TRBD1 matches 9 bases. From germline, CDR1 is SGHVS and CDR2 FQNEAQ. The junction had 8 bases not matched to a gene; V was cut back by 5 bases and J by 4 bases. The CDR3 has 15 amino acids. The CDR3: CASSPRTGVGTEAFF. The CDR3 region has the DNA TGTGCCAGCAGCCCCCGGACAGGGGTGGGCACTGAAGCTTTCTTT.

The V call is TRBV7-3, the J call TRBJ1-3; D not resolved. From germline, CDR1 is SGHTA and CDR2 FQGTGA. The CDR3 spans 13 residues. V lost 2 bases and J lost 4, with 6 bases in between. CDR3 sequence (DNA): TGTGCCAGCAGCTTAGAGAGGGGAAACACCATATATTTT. Translation: CASSLERGNTIYF.

The chain employs TRBV28 and TRBJ2-3, with TRBD1 matching over 8 bases. This CDR3 comprises 14 residues. V shed 5 bases, J shed 5 bases, and the junction held 6 bases outside the gene matches. Looked up from germline, CDR1 is MDHEN and CDR2 is SYDVKM. In DNA, the CDR3 is TGTGCCAGCAGTCCTTGGACAGGGCAAGATACGCAGTATTTT. Translation: CASSPWTGQDTQYF.

The V and J genes are TRBV5-1 and TRBJ1-5; tentatively, D is TRBD1 (5 bases). This CDR3 region has 15 residues. Germline CDR1 and CDR2: SGHRS and YFSETQ. Trimming took off 2 bases at V and 0 bases at J, with 9 bases between the two ends. In DNA form, the CDR3 reads TGCGCCAGCAGCTTAGGCGGGGGTAGCAATCAGCCCCAGCATTTT. Translating it yields CASSLGGGSNQPQHF.

The gene calls are TRBV5-1 and TRBJ2-1, with 8 bases lining up with TRBD1. V shed 2 bases and J 8 bases; nucleotides not matched to a gene: 6. The CDR3 sequence is 14 residues long. Germline lookup yields CDR1 SGHRS and CDR2 YFSETQ. This CDR3 is CASSLPTGGDEQFF. The CDR3 DNA follows: TGCGCCAGCAGCTTACCTACAGGGGGTGATGAGCAGTTCTTC. The full variable domain, its missing parts supplied by reference TRBV5-1 and TRBJ2-1, is KAGVTQTPRYLIKTRGQQVTLSCSPISGHRSVSWYQQTPGQGLQFLFEYFSETQRNKGNFPGRFSGRQFSNSRSEMNVSTLELGDSALYLCASSLPTGGDEQFFGPGTRLTVL.

The chain has TRBV5-4 and TRBJ2-7; 10 nucleotides agree with TRBD2. Germline CDR1 is SGHNT and CDR2 is YYREEE (reference sequence). Trimming took 1 base from V and 2 from J; bases not matched to a gene: 3. The CDR3 covers 15 residues. The CDR3 region is CASSLPSGSPYEQYF. CDR3 in DNA: TGTGCCAGCAGCTTGCCTAGCGGGAGTCCCTACGAGCAGTACTTC.

V gene TRBV13 combines with J gene TRBJ2-7, with TRBD1 identical over 8 bases. CDR1 and CDR2 from the germline V gene are PRHDT and FYEKMQ (reference sequence). With V trimmed by 5 bases and J by 6 bases, 12 bases remained unmatched. This CDR3 region has 15 residues. The CDR3 coding sequence is TGTGCCAGCAGCCGTTACCTGACAGGGGCCATCGAGCAGTACTTC. Its protein is CASSRYLTGAIEQYF.

A few counts support this clone. The chain recombines TRBV15 with TRBJ2-1; D possibly corresponds to TRBD1 (6 bases). The germline V and J ends were trimmed by 1 base and 3 bases, with 13 bases remaining between them. The CDR3 runs 16 residues. Germline loops: CDR1 LNHNV, CDR2 YYDKDF (reference sequence). CDR3 region: CATSRVGTGIYNEQFF. CDR3 DNA: TGTGCCACCAGCAGAGTCGGCACAGGGATCTACAATGAGCAGTTCTTC. Looking up the rest from reference TRBV15 and TRBJ2-1 gives the full variable domain: DAMVIQNPRYQVTQFGKPVTLSCSQTLNHNVMYWYQQKSSQAPKLLFHYYDKDFNNEADTPDNFQSRRPNTSFCFLDIRSPGLGDTAMYLCATSRVGTGIYNEQFFGPGTRLTVL.

The CDR3 DNA sequence: TGTGCCAGCAGTCTGGACAGTACCGATACGCAGTATTTT. This translates into CASSLDSTDTQYF. The V call is TRBV2, the J call TRBJ2-3; the D gene is possibly TRBD1 (6 bases). Germline CDR1 is SNHLY and CDR2 is FYNNEI. The CDR3 loop spans 13 amino acids. Trimming removed 5 bases from V and 6 bases from J, with 12 bases in between. Filled out from reference TRBV2 and TRBJ2-3, the complete variable domain reads EPEVTQTPSHQVTQMGQEVILRCVPISNHLYFYWYRQILGQKVEFLVSFYNNEISEKSEIFDDQFSVERPDGSNFTLKIRSTKLEDSAMYFCASSLDSTDTQYFGPGTRLTVL.

The CDR3 DNA sequence: TGTGCCATCAGTGAGTCGGGGAGTGCTGGAAACACCATATATTTT. It codes for CAISESGSAGNTIYF. The chain is built from TRBV10-3 and TRBJ1-3; no firm D call. In germline, CDR1 is ENHRY, CDR2 SYGVKD. The CDR3 is made up of 15 amino acids. The germline V and J ends were trimmed by 0 bases and 2 bases, with 8 bases remaining between them.

The rearrangement uses TRBV9 and TRBJ2-1; D gene unclear. CDR1 and CDR2 (germline): SGDLS, YYNGEE. CDR3 length: 14 residues. V lost 0 bases and J lost 5, with 9 bases in between. The CDR3 bases are TGTGCCAGCAGCGTAGGGGCCCCTAACAATGAGCAGTTCTTC. Translation: CASSVGAPNNEQFF.

V gene TRBV9 combines with J gene TRBJ1-3, with D possibly being TRBD1 (5 bases). V dropped 0 bases and J dropped 0 bases, with 10 bases sitting between them. CDR3 length: 16 residues. CDR1 is SGDLS and CDR2 is YYNGEE in the germline V gene. CDR3 protein: CASSVEQAPSGNTIYF. CDR3 nucleotide sequence: TGTGCCAGCAGCGTAGAACAGGCCCCCTCTGGAAACACCATATATTTT.

This rearrangement joins TRBV27 to TRBJ2-7; D possibly corresponds to TRBD2 (6 bases). The germline gives CDR1 MNHEY, CDR2 SMNVEV (reference sequence). The CDR3 is 14 residues long. Trimming cost V 7 bases and J 2 bases, with 15 bases left between them. The CDR3 nucleotides are TGTGCCAGCACCTCCTGGAGGGCCCCCTACGAGCAGTACTTC. Its protein is CASTSWRAPYEQYF.

The V call is TRBV5-1, the J call TRBJ2-7; 7 bases are a match to TRBD2. This CDR3 is built from 15 residues. The germline gives CDR1 SGHRS, CDR2 YFSETQ. The J segment lost 0 bases and the V segment lost 5 bases, leaving 8 bases of the junction unmatched. The CDR3 sequence is CASRGPGGPSYEQYF. The CDR3 DNA reads TGCGCCAGCAGGGGACCGGGAGGCCCCTCCTACGAGCAGTACTTC.